The source of this TCR beta chain is a study of Ad26.COV2.S vaccination and SARS-CoV-2 variants. On the study more broadly: Donor got 5x10^10 or 1x10^11 viral particles of Ad26.COV2.S.

Treatment denoted: around 19 received Ad26.COV2.S at low or high dose, single or two shots; about 5 received placebo; per-sample allocation not given. Repertoires come from day 63 after the first vaccine or placebo injection. Boston supplied an adult donor aged 18-55 years. Clones were read by immunoSEQ multiplex PCR, and TCRdb kept only the in-frame ones, dropping some. The sample lists hundreds of thousands of clones; roughly 90% were seen once. The source is a person between 18 and 65 years old who received the Ad26.COV2.S COVID-19 vaccine or a placebo. The sequenced sample was peripheral blood, obtained in a trial of Ad26.COV2.S vaccine versus placebo.

CDR3 sequence reads: CASSPAGRQGGFEKLFF. The CDR3 region has the DNA TGCGCCAGCAGCCCGGCGGGTCGACAGGGAGGGTTTGAAAAACTGTTTTTT. The V gene is TRBV5-1, the J gene TRBJ1-4; 7 bases agree with TRBD1. The V and J ends lost 4 bases and 7 bases, in that order; junction bases with no gene match: 16. Germline lookup yields CDR1 SGHRS and CDR2 YFSETQ. This CDR3 has 17 amino acids.